One sample yielded the 21 T cell receptor beta chains listed below, sequenced in a study of neurological immune-mediated disorders. TCRdb re-analysed the 5' RACE reads in MiXCR, keeping a single row per CDR3 protein. The profile shows 45,000 to 50,000 distinct CDR3 sequences, about 25% of them singletons. The material sequenced was PBMCs. These receptors came from a woman in her seventies in good health.

With respect to this clonotype: A much bigger clone sits one base away, suggesting this may be a read error. The V call is TRBV7-9, the J call TRBJ1-2; TRBD1 is a possible D gene (5 bases). The CDR3 covers 14 residues. Germline V gene data show CDR1 as SEHNR and CDR2 as FQNEAQ (reference sequence). Trimming removed 6 bases at V and 4 bases at J, with 15 bases between. The CDR3 nucleotides read TGTGCCAGCAGGGGGGAGACAGACCCCTATGGCTACACCTTC. This translates into CASRGETDPYGYTF.

Worth noting for this clonotype: The junction does not match germline at one end; this may be a read error. V gene TRBV20-1 combines with J gene TRBJ1-5, with 7 positions matching TRBD1. Germline V gene lookup returns CDR1 DFQATT and CDR2 SNEGSKA (reference sequence). The CDR3 totals 16 residues. This chain's CDR3 is CIARGFRGVNHWPQHF. The CDR3 bases are TGCATTGCTAGAGGGTTCAGGGGGGTAAATCACTGGCCACAGCATTTT.

The rearrangement uses TRBV6-4 and TRBJ2-2; D is uncertain. The CDR3 loop spans 13 amino acids. Germline CDR1 reads MRHNA; CDR2 reads SNTAGT. V lost 3 bases and J 4 bases, leaving 6 bases between the germline ends. CDR3 amino acids: CASSEQITGELFF. In DNA, the CDR3 is TGTGCCAGCAGTGAACAGATCACCGGGGAGCTGTTTTTT.

This clonotype was recorded at least ten times. This rearrangement joins TRBV5-5 to TRBJ2-6; no definite D call. This CDR3 comprises 13 residues. CDR1 is SGHKS and CDR2 is YYEKEE in the germline V gene (reference sequence). V was pared by 2 bases and J by 4 bases, with 4 bases between. As DNA, the CDR3 is TGTGCCAGCAGCTTCGAAGGGGCCAACGTCCTGACTTTC. Protein product: CASSFEGANVLTF.

This clonotype showed up just a few times. The chain has TRBV5-6 and TRBJ2-3; perhaps TRBD1 as D (6 bases). This CDR3 contains 14 residues. Trimming removed 1 base from V and 4 bases from J, with 10 bases in between. From germline, CDR1 is SGHDT and CDR2 YYEEEE. CDR3 protein: CASSLPYRADTQYF. DNA for the CDR3: TGTGCCAGCAGCTTGCCCTACAGGGCAGATACGCAGTATTTT.

At least ten counts were recorded for this clonotype. This rearrangement joins TRBV5-1 to TRBJ2-1, with 12 bases matching TRBD2. V gave up 4 bases and J gave up 9 bases; unmatched junction bases: 5. The CDR3 has 14 residues. Per germline, CDR1 SGHRS and CDR2 YFSETQ. DNA of the CDR3: TGCGCCAGCAGCGACGGACTAGCGGGGCTTGAGCAGTTCTTC. Translation: CASSDGLAGLEQFF.

This clonotype was counted at least ten times. The V gene is TRBV12-3 or TRBV12-4, the J gene TRBJ1-6; TRBD1 is a possible D gene (6 bases). Trimming stripped 1 base from V and 7 bases from J, with 14 bases between. This CDR3 is built from 16 residues. The CDR3 here is CASSLGQGSYNSPLHF. CDR3 DNA: TGTGCCAGCAGTTTAGGGCAGGGGTCATACAATTCACCCCTCCACTTT.

DNA for the CDR3: TGTGCCAGCAGCTCCGGACCTGGCTGGCAGTTCTTC. It yields the protein CASSSGPGWQFF. This rearrangement joins TRBV7-2 to TRBJ2-1; D gene unclear. The ends were cut back, 4 bases at V and 12 bases at J, with 13 bases in the middle. The CDR3 has 12 residues. CDR1 and CDR2 from the germline V gene are SGHTA and FQGNSA.

In this sample, this clonotype turned up many times. The chain recombines TRBV7-2 with TRBJ2-7, with D possibly matching TRBD2 (6 bases). Germline V CDR1 and CDR2: SGHTA, FQGNSA. The CDR3 is 17 amino acids. Trimming shortened V by 5 bases and J by 0 bases, and 20 bases separated the two germline ends. CDR3 region: CASSLVQGLSSSYEQYF. CDR3 sequence (DNA): TGTGCCAGCAGCCTCGTTCAGGGACTGTCGAGCTCCTACGAGCAGTACTTC.

This clonotype was detected many times. The chain combines TRBV6-2 or TRBV6-3 with TRBJ2-1, with 8 bases lining up with TRBD2. CDR3 length equals 13 residues. Germline values: CDR1 MNHEY, CDR2 SVGEGT. V dropped 2 bases and J dropped 15; count of bases not matched to a gene: 9. The CDR3 sequence: CASSYPPTSESFF. CDR3 DNA sequence: TGTGCCAGCAGTTACCCCCCGACTAGCGAGTCGTTCTTC.

The V gene is TRBV14, the J gene TRBJ2-5; TRBD2 agrees at 12 bases. The CDR3 has 16 residues. V shed 4 bases, J shed 5 bases, and the junction held 8 bases outside the gene matches. Germline-derived CDR1 and CDR2 are SGHDN and FVKESK. The CDR3 is CASSPLLAGGLETQYF. DNA of the CDR3: TGTGCCAGCAGCCCGCTGCTAGCGGGGGGGCTGGAGACCCAGTACTTC.

The chain employs TRBV5-6 and TRBJ2-7; 12 bases are shared with TRBD2. Trimming took 7 bases from V and 0 from J; bases not matched to a gene: 5. The CDR3 spans 15 residues. CDR1 and CDR2 (germline): SGHDT, YYEEEE. The CDR3 protein is CASFRLAGASYEQYF. The DNA of the CDR3 is TGTGCCAGCTTCCGACTAGCGGGGGCCTCCTACGAGCAGTACTTC.

The chain uses TRBV10-3 and TRBJ2-1, with 8 bases identical to TRBD1. The V gene end was trimmed by 6 bases and the J gene end by 4 bases; junction bases not matched to a gene: 8. In germline, CDR1 is ENHRY, CDR2 SYGVKD. CDR3 size: 15 residues. Here the CDR3 reads CAIRSTGEIYNEQFF. The CDR3 DNA follows: TGTGCCATCAGATCGACAGGGGAGATTTACAATGAGCAGTTCTTC.

A word on this clonotype: One end of the junction fails to match germline, which may point to a read error. The chain combines TRBV6-6 with TRBJ2-2; D is unclear. CDR3 size: 15 residues. Germline CDR1 MNHNY, CDR2 SVGAGI (reference sequence). This CDR3 reads CATSSDGPKTGELFF. The CDR3, as DNA: TGTGCCACCTCCTCGGACGGCCCGAAGACCGGGGAGCTGTTTTTT.

This clonotype has only one observation. The chain combines TRBV19 with TRBJ2-1, with TRBD2 identical over 8 bases. The CDR3 is 15 amino acids. With V trimmed by 8 bases and J by 4 bases, 10 bases remained unmatched. Germline CDR1 and CDR2: LNHDA and SQIVND (reference sequence). CDR3 sequence: CASVAGGGLYNEQFF. In nucleotides, the CDR3 is TGTGCCAGTGTCGCGGGGGGCGGCCTATACAATGAGCAGTTCTTC.

The chain combines TRBV4-1 with TRBJ1-5, with D uncertain. The germline CDR1 and CDR2 sequences are MGHRA and YSYEKL. This CDR3 has 15 residues. The germline V and J ends were trimmed by 0 bases and 4 bases, with 10 bases remaining between them. CDR3 bases: TGCGCCAGCAGCCAAGAGCAGACCGAGAATCAGCCCCAGCATTTT. Its translation is CASSQEQTENQPQHF.

This clonotype was found many times. The chain carries TRBV7-9 and TRBJ1-4; no definite D call. In germline, CDR1 is SEHNR, CDR2 FQNEAQ (reference sequence). V was trimmed by 8 bases and J by 3 bases, leaving 13 bases between them. The length of the CDR3 is 14 residues. The CDR3 sequence is CASLPGGSNEKLFF. DNA for the CDR3: TGTGCCAGCCTCCCTGGAGGATCTAATGAAAAACTGTTTTTT.

The chain is built from TRBV15 and TRBJ1-1; 7 bases align to TRBD1. Germline loops: CDR1 LNHNV, CDR2 YYDKDF (reference sequence). V shed 3 bases and J 4 bases; nucleotides not matched to a gene: 5. The CDR3 length is 14 residues. The CDR3 protein is CATSSYYRGTEAFF. In DNA form, the CDR3 reads TGTGCCACCAGCAGCTACTACAGGGGCACTGAAGCTTTCTTT.

CDR3 sequence: CASSEGRGDPGANVLTF. As DNA, the CDR3 is TGTGCCAGCAGTGAAGGGAGGGGGGATCCCGGGGCCAACGTCCTGACTTTC. The rearrangement links TRBV6-1 to TRBJ2-6, with D tentatively TRBD1 or TRBD2 (6 bases each). The CDR3 is 17 amino acids. The germline V gene has CDR1 MNHNS and CDR2 SASEGT. V shed 1 base and J shed 4 bases, with 14 bases lying between them.

This clonotype was counted at least ten times. This chain joins TRBV7-2 and TRBJ2-3; 9 bases are shared with TRBD2. The CDR3 is 17 residues long. Germline CDR1 and CDR2: SGHTA and FQGNSA. Losses at the gene ends were 1 base for V and 4 bases for J; bases not matched to a gene: 9. This chain's CDR3 is CASSLGRSGRLADTQYF. As DNA, the CDR3 is TGTGCCAGCAGCTTAGGTCGTAGCGGGAGACTCGCAGATACGCAGTATTTT.

This clonotype was picked up many times. The rearrangement joins TRBV12-3 or TRBV12-4 to TRBJ1-4, with D perhaps matching TRBD1 (5 bases). The CDR3 loop spans 15 amino acids. V lost 6 bases and J lost 8, with 19 bases in between. CDR3 DNA: TGTGCCAGCAGCCCATCAGGGTCTTTAGCGGAAAAACTGTTTTTT. It translates to CASSPSGSLAEKLFF.